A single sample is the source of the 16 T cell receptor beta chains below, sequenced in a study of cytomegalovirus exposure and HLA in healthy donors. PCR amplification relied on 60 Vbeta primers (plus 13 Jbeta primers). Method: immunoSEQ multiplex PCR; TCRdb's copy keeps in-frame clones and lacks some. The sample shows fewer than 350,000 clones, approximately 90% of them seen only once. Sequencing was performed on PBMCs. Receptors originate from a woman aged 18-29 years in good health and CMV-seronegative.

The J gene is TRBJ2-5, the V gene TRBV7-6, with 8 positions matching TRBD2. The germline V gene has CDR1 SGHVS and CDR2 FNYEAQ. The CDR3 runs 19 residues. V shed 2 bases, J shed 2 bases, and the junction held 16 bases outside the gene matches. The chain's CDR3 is CASSLRRVGQRGWQETQYF. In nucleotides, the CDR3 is TGTGCCAGCAGCTTAAGGCGCGTGGGTCAGCGGGGGTGGCAAGAGACCCAGTACTTC.

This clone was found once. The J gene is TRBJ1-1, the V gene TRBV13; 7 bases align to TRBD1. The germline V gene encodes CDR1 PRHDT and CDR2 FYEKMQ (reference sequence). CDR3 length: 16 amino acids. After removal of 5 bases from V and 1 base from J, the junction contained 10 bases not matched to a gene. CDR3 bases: TGTGCCAGCAGCGCTGGACAGGCACTCAGGAACACTGAAGCTTTCTTT. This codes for CASSAGQALRNTEAFF.

CDR3 bases: TGCGCCAGCAGCTTGGCTATGGGACAAAATAATTCACCCCTCCACTTT. Translation: CASSLAMGQNNSPLHF. This sequence joins TRBV5-1 and TRBJ1-6; D is perhaps TRBD1 (6 bases). V was clipped by 0 bases and J by 5 bases, with 12 bases between them. The CDR3 has 16 amino acids. From germline, CDR1 is SGHRS and CDR2 YFSETQ.

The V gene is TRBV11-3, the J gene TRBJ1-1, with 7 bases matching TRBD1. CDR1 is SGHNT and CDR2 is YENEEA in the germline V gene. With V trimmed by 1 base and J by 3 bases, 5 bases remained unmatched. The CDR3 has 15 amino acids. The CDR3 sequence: CASSLGGGQHTEAFF. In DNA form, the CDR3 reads TGTGCCAGCAGCTTAGGAGGGGGCCAACACACTGAAGCTTTCTTT.

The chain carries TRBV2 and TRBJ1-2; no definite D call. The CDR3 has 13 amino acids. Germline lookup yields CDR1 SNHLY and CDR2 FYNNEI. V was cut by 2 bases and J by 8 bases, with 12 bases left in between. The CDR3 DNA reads TGTGCCAGCAGTGAACGCCCCGGGAAGGGCTACACCTTC. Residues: CASSERPGKGYTF.

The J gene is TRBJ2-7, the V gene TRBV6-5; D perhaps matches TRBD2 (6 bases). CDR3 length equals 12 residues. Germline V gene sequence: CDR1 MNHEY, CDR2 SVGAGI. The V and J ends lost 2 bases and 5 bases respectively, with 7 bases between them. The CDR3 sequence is CASSYGGNEQYF. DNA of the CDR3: TGTGCCAGCAGTTACGGGGGGAACGAGCAGTACTTC.

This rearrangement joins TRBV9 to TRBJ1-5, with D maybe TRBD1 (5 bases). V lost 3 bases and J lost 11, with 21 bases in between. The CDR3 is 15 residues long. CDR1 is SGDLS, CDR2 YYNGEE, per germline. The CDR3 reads CASSGRDGLDEAQHF. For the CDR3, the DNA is TGTGCCAGCAGCGGGAGGGACGGCCTTGATGAGGCCCAGCATTTT.

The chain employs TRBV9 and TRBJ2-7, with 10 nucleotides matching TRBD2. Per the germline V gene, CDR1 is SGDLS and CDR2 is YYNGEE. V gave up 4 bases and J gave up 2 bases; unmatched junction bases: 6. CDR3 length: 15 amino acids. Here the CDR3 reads CASSPSSGGPYEQYF. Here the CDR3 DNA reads TGTGCCAGCAGCCCTAGTAGCGGGGGGCCCTACGAGCAGTACTTC.

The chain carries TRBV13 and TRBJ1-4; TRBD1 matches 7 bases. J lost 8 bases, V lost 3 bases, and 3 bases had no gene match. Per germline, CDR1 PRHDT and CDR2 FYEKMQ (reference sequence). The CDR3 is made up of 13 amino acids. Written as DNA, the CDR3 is TGTGCCAGCAGCTTCGGGACAGTCGAAAAACTGTTTTTT. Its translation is CASSFGTVEKLFF.

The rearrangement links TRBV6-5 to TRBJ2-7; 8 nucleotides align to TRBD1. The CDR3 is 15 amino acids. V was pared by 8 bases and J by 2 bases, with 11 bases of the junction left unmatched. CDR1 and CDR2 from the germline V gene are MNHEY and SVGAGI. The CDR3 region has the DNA TGTGCCAGCGGAACGCCACAGGGGGGTCCCTACGAGCAGTACTTC. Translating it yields CASGTPQGGPYEQYF.

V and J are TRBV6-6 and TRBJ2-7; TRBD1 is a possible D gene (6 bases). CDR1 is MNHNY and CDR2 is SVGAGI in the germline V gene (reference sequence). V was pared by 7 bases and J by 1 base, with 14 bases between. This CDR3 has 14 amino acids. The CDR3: CASTGVLTSYEQYF. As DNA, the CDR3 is TGTGCCAGCACAGGGGTATTAACTTCCTACGAGCAGTACTTC.

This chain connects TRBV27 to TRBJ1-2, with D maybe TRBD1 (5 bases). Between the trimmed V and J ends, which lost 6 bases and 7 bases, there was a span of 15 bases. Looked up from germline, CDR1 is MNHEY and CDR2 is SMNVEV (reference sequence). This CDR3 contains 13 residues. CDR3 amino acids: CASSPSGGGGYTF. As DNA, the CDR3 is TGTGCCAGCAGCCCCTCGGGGGGAGGTGGCTACACCTTC.

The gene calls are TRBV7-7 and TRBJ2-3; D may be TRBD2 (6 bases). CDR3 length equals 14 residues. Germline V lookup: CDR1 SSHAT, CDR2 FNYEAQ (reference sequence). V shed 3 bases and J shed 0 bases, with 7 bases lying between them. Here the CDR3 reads CASSLGLSTDTQYF. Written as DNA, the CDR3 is TGTGCCAGCAGCTTGGGACTCAGCACAGATACGCAGTATTTT.

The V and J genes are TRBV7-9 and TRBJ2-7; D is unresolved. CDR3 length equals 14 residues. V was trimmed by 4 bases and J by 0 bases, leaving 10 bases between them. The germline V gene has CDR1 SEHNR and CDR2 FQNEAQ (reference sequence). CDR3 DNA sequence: TGTGCCAGCAGCTATTCGGTCAACTCCTACGAGCAGTACTTC. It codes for CASSYSVNSYEQYF.

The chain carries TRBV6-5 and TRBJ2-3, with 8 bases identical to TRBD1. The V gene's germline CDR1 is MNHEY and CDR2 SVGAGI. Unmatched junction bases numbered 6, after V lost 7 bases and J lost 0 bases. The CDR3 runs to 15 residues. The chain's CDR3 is CASKRTGKSTDTQYF. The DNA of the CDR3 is TGTGCCAGCAAGCGGACAGGGAAAAGCACAGATACGCAGTATTTT.

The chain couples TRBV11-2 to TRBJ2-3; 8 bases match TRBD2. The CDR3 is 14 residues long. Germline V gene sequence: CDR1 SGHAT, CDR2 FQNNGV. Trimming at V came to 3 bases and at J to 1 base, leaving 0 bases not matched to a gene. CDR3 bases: TGTGCCAGCAGCTTTAGCGGGGGCACAGATACGCAGTATTTT. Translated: CASSFSGGTDTQYF. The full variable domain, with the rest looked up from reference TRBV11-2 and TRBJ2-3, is EAGVAQSPRYKIIEKRQSVAFWCNPISGHATLYWYQQILGQGPKLLIQFQNNGVVDDSQLPKDRFSAERLKGVDSTLKIQPAKLEDSAVYLCASSFSGGTDTQYFGPGTRLTVL.